The 8 T cell receptor beta chains reported below all come from one sample, sequenced in a study of cytomegalovirus exposure and HLA in healthy donors. Use of 60 Vbeta and 13 Jbeta primers characterized the PCR. Produced via immunoSEQ multiplex PCR; TCRdb's table is partial and in-frame only. The table includes approximately 150,000 clones, over 75% detected once. Source material: PBMCs. The source of these receptors is a woman aged 25 to 39 in good health and CMV-seronegative.

The chain is built from TRBV18 and TRBJ1-1, with D maybe TRBD1 (5 bases). The CDR3 has 14 residues. CDR1 KGHSH and CDR2 LQKENI come from the germline V gene. Trimming removed 2 bases at V and 4 bases at J, with 11 bases between. CDR3 residues: CASSPSGQGTEAFF. The CDR3 DNA follows: TGTGCCAGCTCACCATCCGGGCAGGGCACTGAAGCTTTCTTT.

In this sample, this clone turned up a few times. The CDR3 coding sequence is TGTGCCAGCAGTCTGGGACTAGCGGAGTACGAGCAGTACTTC. Residues: CASSLGLAEYEQYF. The V and J genes are TRBV6-5 and TRBJ2-7; TRBD2 agrees at 11 bases. The germline V gene encodes CDR1 MNHEY and CDR2 SVGAGI. V lost 5 bases and J lost 4; bases outside the gene matches: 4. The CDR3 length is 14 residues.

The V and J genes are TRBV7-3 and TRBJ1-4; D gene ambiguous. Germline V gene sequence: CDR1 SGHTA, CDR2 FQGTGA. This CDR3 is 13 amino acids long. The germline V and J ends were trimmed by 5 bases and 8 bases, with 12 bases remaining between them. The CDR3 DNA is TGTGCCAGCAGCCCAGGACGAGGGGAAAAACTGTTTTTT. Protein sequence: CASSPGRGEKLFF.

J is TRBJ1-5 and V is TRBV7-9; the match to TRBD1 covers 7 bases. From germline, CDR1 is SEHNR and CDR2 FQNEAQ (reference sequence). CDR3 length: 12 amino acids. The V and J ends lost 5 bases and 5 bases, in that order; junction bases with no gene match: 0. The CDR3, as DNA: TGTGCCAGCAGCCAGGGGGATCAGCCCCAGCATTTT. Translating it yields CASSQGDQPQHF.

V is TRBV27 and J is TRBJ2-1; 9 positions match TRBD1. Germline trimming cut 6 bases from V and 2 bases from J; bases unmatched to any gene: 5. The CDR3 consists of 15 residues. From germline, CDR1 is MNHEY and CDR2 SMNVEV (reference sequence). CDR3 nucleotide sequence: TGTGCCAGCAGCTACAGGGGGCAGACCTACAATGAGCAGTTCTTC. Amino acids: CASSYRGQTYNEQFF.

This clone was detected only once. For the CDR3, the DNA is TGTGCCAGCAGCCCGGGGGGAGCAAGGCAGCCCCAGCATTTT. It yields the protein CASSPGGARQPQHF. The chain joins TRBV5-8 to TRBJ1-5; D may be TRBD1 (5 bases). Germline V gives CDR1 SGHTS, CDR2 YDEGEE. The germline V and J ends were trimmed by 4 bases and 7 bases, with 15 bases remaining between them. There are 14 residues in the CDR3.

V gene TRBV7-9 combines with J gene TRBJ1-1; 7 nucleotides agree with TRBD1. Germline V gene sequence: CDR1 SEHNR, CDR2 FQNEAQ (reference sequence). The CDR3 consists of 17 residues. The junction had 16 bases not matched to a gene; V was cut back by 6 bases and J by 3 bases. The CDR3: CASSRQSRRTGYTEAFF. The CDR3 nucleotides are TGTGCCAGCAGTCGACAATCTCGAAGGACAGGATACACTGAAGCTTTCTTT.

As for this clone: As the CDR3 is not closed by the conserved phenylalanine or tryptophan, this likely results from a read error. V is TRBV15 and J is TRBJ2-6; maybe TRBD1 (5 bases). The CDR3 has 15 amino acids. Per germline, CDR1 LNHNV and CDR2 YYDKDF (reference sequence). V was clipped by 5 bases and J by 2 bases, with 10 bases between them. In DNA, the CDR3 is TGTGCCACCAGCCCTGACAGTGCTGGGGCCAACGTCCTGACTCTC. Its translation is CATSPDSAGANVLTL.